This T cell receptor (beta chain) was captured by sequencing in a study of T cells after yellow fever vaccination. This clonotype was observed at least ten times. TCRdb re-called the 5' RACE reads with MiXCR, one entry per CDR3 protein. The data hold about 200,000 distinct CDR3 sequences, with 3% to 3.5% observed a single time. The length of the CDR3 is 14 residues. Germline V gene sequence: CDR1 SGHAT, CDR2 FQNNGV. J was trimmed by 12 bases and V by 6 bases; bases with no gene match: 14. This sequence was found in a young man who received the YFV17D yellow fever vaccine. This chain joins TRBV11-2 and TRBJ2-1; TRBD2 aligns across 7 bases. This specimen was CD4+ T cells sorted from PBMCs, taken 10 days after the yellow fever booster vaccination. This CDR3 reads CASRKILGGVRQFF. The CDR3 bases are TGTGCCAGCAGAAAAATATTGGGGGGGGTTCGGCAGTTCTTC.